What follows are 19 T cell receptor beta chains derived from one specimen sequenced in a study of blood T cell repertoires in COVID-19. Clones were sequenced by immunoSEQ multiplex PCR, and TCRdb holds only the in-frame ones, with some missing. Here the sample spans about 300,000 clones, 90% being singletons. Sequenced material: PBMCs or T cells enriched from blood (not recorded which). Receptors originate from a young woman with acute COVID-19.

This chain links TRBV18 with TRBJ2-7, with 8 bases fitting TRBD1. Germline CDR1 KGHSH, CDR2 LQKENI. V dropped 6 bases and J dropped 5; count of bases not matched to a gene: 9. The CDR3 extends over 14 amino acids. The CDR3 nucleotides read TGTGCCAGCTCCGGCGGACAGGGCAGGGACGAGCAGTACTTC. Residues: CASSGGQGRDEQYF.

The rearrangement uses TRBV7-9 and TRBJ2-3, with a possible D match to TRBD2 (6 bases). The CDR3 extends over 16 amino acids. Germline assignment: CDR1 SEHNR and CDR2 FQNEAQ (reference sequence). V was pared by 5 bases and J by 6 bases, with 21 bases between. The CDR3 protein is CASSQRGGIAADTQYF. The CDR3, as DNA: TGTGCCAGCAGCCAGAGAGGCGGGATCGCAGCGGATACGCAGTATTTT.

The chain carries TRBV5-1 and TRBJ2-4; D is possibly TRBD2 (5 bases). The CDR3 runs 14 residues. Germline V CDR1 and CDR2: SGHRS, YFSETQ. Trimming stripped 4 bases from V and 5 bases from J, with 13 bases between. The CDR3, as DNA: TGCGCCAGCAGCCCCGGACCCGGGGAAAACATTCAGTACTTC. This codes for CASSPGPGENIQYF.

The chain uses TRBV5-1 and TRBJ1-2, with D unclear. Per the germline V gene, CDR1 is SGHRS and CDR2 is YFSETQ. Trimming cost V 1 base and J 2 bases, with 9 bases left between them. The CDR3 sequence is 14 residues long. CDR3 in DNA: TGCGCCAGCAGCTTGTCCCATTCCAACTATGGCTACACCTTC. Translated, it gives CASSLSHSNYGYTF.

The chain combines TRBV14 with TRBJ2-1; D perhaps matches TRBD2 (5 bases). The CDR3 has 15 residues. The V and J ends lost 3 bases and 7 bases respectively, with 16 bases between them. Per germline, CDR1 SGHDN and CDR2 FVKESK. In DNA, the CDR3 is TGTGCCAGCAGCCAGGTACTAGAGGCGCATAATGAGCAGTTCTTC. Amino acid sequence: CASSQVLEAHNEQFF.

V is TRBV7-2 and J is TRBJ1-1, with 9 nucleotides matching TRBD1. Germline V gene lookup returns CDR1 SGHTA and CDR2 FQGNSA. CDR3 length: 15 residues. The junction had 3 bases not matched to a gene; V was cut back by 1 base and J by 3 bases. The CDR3 reads CASSLVGTGYTEAFF. The CDR3 nucleotides are TGTGCCAGCAGCTTAGTGGGGACAGGGTACACTGAAGCTTTCTTT.

The chain is built from TRBV9 and TRBJ1-2, with 10 nucleotides matching TRBD1. The germline V gene encodes CDR1 SGDLS and CDR2 YYNGEE. V gave up 3 bases and J gave up 6 bases; unmatched junction bases: 2. CDR3 size: 13 residues. The CDR3 bases are TGTGCCAGCAGCGGACAGGGGGCGCATGGCTACACCTTC. This translates into CASSGQGAHGYTF.

The V gene is TRBV27, the J gene TRBJ1-5; weak D call: TRBD1 (6 bases). The CDR3 runs 18 residues. Trimming removed 5 bases at V and 0 bases at J, with 20 bases between. Looked up from germline, CDR1 is MNHEY and CDR2 is SMNVEV (reference sequence). The CDR3 coding sequence is TGTGCCAGCAGTCCACTCCGAACAGGGATCGGTAGCAATCAGCCCCAGCATTTT. As protein: CASSPLRTGIGSNQPQHF.

This rearrangement joins TRBV28 to TRBJ2-5; 8 positions agree with TRBD1. From germline, CDR1 is MDHEN and CDR2 SYDVKM. The CDR3 contains 14 residues. The J segment lost 5 bases and the V segment lost 5 bases, leaving 7 bases of the junction unmatched. CDR3 protein: CASSRRGRGETQYF. The CDR3 nucleotides read TGTGCCAGCAGTCGCAGGGGGCGCGGGGAGACCCAGTACTTC.

The rearrangement joins TRBV7-2 to TRBJ2-1; 9 bases line up with TRBD1. In germline, CDR1 is SGHTA, CDR2 FQGNSA. The CDR3 runs 14 residues. Trimming removed 4 bases from V and 7 bases from J; junction bases left unmatched: 5. The CDR3 DNA reads as TGTGCCAGCAGCTCCTGGACAGGGGAAAATGAGCAGTTCTTC. Protein product: CASSSWTGENEQFF. The full variable domain, with the rest looked up from reference TRBV7-2 and TRBJ2-1, is GAGVSQSPSNKVTEKGKDVELRCDPISGHTALYWYRQSLGQGLEFLIYFQGNSAPDKSGLPSDRFSAERTGGSVSTLTIQRTQQEDSAVYLCASSSWTGENEQFFGPGTRLTVL.

V is TRBV5-8 and J is TRBJ1-4; no clear D. The CDR3 length is 15 residues. Germline-derived CDR1 and CDR2 are SGHTS and YDEGEE. V lost 5 bases and J lost 4, with 15 bases in between. The CDR3 here is CASRRGMSSNEKLFF. In nucleotides, the CDR3 is TGTGCCAGCAGGAGAGGGATGTCAAGTAATGAAAAACTGTTTTTT.

This clone was seen a single time. V usage is TRBV5-1 and J usage is TRBJ2-1; no definite D call. The CDR3 has 15 residues. Germline V gene data show CDR1 as SGHRS and CDR2 as YFSETQ. V gave up 0 bases and J gave up 3 bases, with 10 bases separating them. The CDR3 DNA follows: TGCGCCAGCAGCTTGGGGCCCGAAAGCTACAATGAGCAGTTCTTC. Its protein is CASSLGPESYNEQFF.

The V gene is TRBV4-2, the J gene TRBJ1-5; the match to TRBD1 covers 7 bases. CDR3 length equals 16 residues. J lost 3 bases, V lost 4 bases, and 9 bases had no gene match. Germline assignment: CDR1 LGHNA and CDR2 YNFKEQ. DNA of the CDR3: TGTGCCAGCAGCCGGGAAGGGACAGCCCTCAATCAGCCCCAGCATTTT. Residues: CASSREGTALNQPQHF.

The gene calls are TRBV28 and TRBJ1-3, with D unclear. The CDR3 has 14 amino acids. Looked up from germline, CDR1 is MDHEN and CDR2 is SYDVKM. Between the trimmed V and J ends, which lost 8 bases and 2 bases, there was a span of 13 bases. CDR3 loop: CASVGLGTGNTIYF. Here the CDR3 DNA reads TGTGCCAGCGTCGGCCTAGGTACTGGAAACACCATATATTTT.

CDR3 nucleotides: TGCAGCGTCGAATCCCATCCTCTTGGCGGGGCCAACGTCCTGACTTTC. It encodes CSVESHPLGGANVLTF. The chain couples TRBV29-1 to TRBJ2-6; the D is unclear. CDR1 SQVTM and CDR2 ANQGSEA come from the germline V gene. This CDR3 comprises 16 residues. Deletions cut 6 bases from V and 4 bases from J, with 19 bases between.

The V call is TRBV3-1 (or the pseudogene TRBV3-2), the J call TRBJ2-3, with a possible D match to TRBD2 (6 bases). V was cut by 6 bases and J by 6 bases, with 13 bases left in between. This CDR3 spans 13 amino acids. CDR1 and CDR2 from the germline V gene are LGHDT and YNNKEL (reference sequence). DNA of the CDR3: TGTGCCAGCAGACCCTGGAGGGCCGATACGCAGTATTTT. As protein: CASRPWRADTQYF.

The rearrangement links TRBV11-2 to TRBJ1-1; D unclear. Germline values: CDR1 SGHAT, CDR2 FQNNGV. Trimming took 3 bases from V and 0 from J, leaving 8 bases between them. This CDR3 has 14 amino acids. The CDR3 coding sequence is TGTGCCAGCAGCTTTTACAAGTTGAACACTGAAGCTTTCTTT. Encoded protein: CASSFYKLNTEAFF.

The CDR3 nucleotides are TGTGCCAGCAAAGGGACTAGGAACACTGAAGCTTTCTTT. It translates to CASKGTRNTEAFF. The V and J genes are TRBV28 and TRBJ1-1; a possible D gene is TRBD1 (5 bases). Germline V CDR1 and CDR2: MDHEN, SYDVKM. The CDR3 covers 13 residues. The V gene lost 7 bases and the J gene lost 1 base, with 10 bases spanning the gap.

This rearrangement joins TRBV28 to TRBJ1-2, with 7 nucleotides matching TRBD1. Looked up from germline, CDR1 is MDHEN and CDR2 is SYDVKM. There are 13 residues in the CDR3. The V gene end was trimmed by 3 bases and the J gene end by 6 bases; junction bases not matched to a gene: 4. The DNA for the CDR3 is TGTGCCAGCAGTTTCGGGACAGCCAATGGCTACACCTTC. Translating gives CASSFGTANGYTF.